This entry lists 10 T cell receptor beta chains sequenced from one sample in a study of cytomegalovirus exposure and HLA in healthy donors. Primers included in the PCR were 60 Vbeta and 13 Jbeta primers. Libraries were prepared by immunoSEQ multiplex PCR; TCRdb keeps only in-frame clonotypes and omits some of them. The sample has some 87,000 clones; 65% to 85% are singletons. The sample was PBMCs. These receptors originate from a man aged 25 to 45 in good health and CMV-seronegative.

This chain uses TRBV29-1 with TRBJ2-7, with D perhaps matching TRBD1 (6 bases). CDR1 and CDR2 from the germline V gene are SQVTM and ANQGSEA. This CDR3 has 13 amino acids. Trimming left V 6 bases short and J 2 bases short, with 14 bases between. CDR3 DNA sequence: TGCAGCGTCGAGGGGGTGGACCCCTACGAGCAGTACTTC. Translating gives CSVEGVDPYEQYF.

A few counts support this clone. This chain uses TRBV6-1 with TRBJ1-4; 8 bases match TRBD1. Germline V gene sequence: CDR1 MNHNS, CDR2 SASEGT. This CDR3 is built from 19 residues. J gave up 7 bases and V 4 bases, and 20 bases lay outside the gene matches. The CDR3 DNA sequence: TGTGCCAGCAGTGCCCTTAGACAGGGGAAATTTGAGAGGACTGAAAAACTGTTTTTT. Its translation: CASSALRQGKFERTEKLFF.

The J gene is TRBJ2-7, the V gene TRBV6-5; D might be TRBD1 (6 bases). The CDR3 runs to 13 residues. Germline V lookup: CDR1 MNHEY, CDR2 SVGAGI. Deletions cut 6 bases from V and 0 bases from J, with 9 bases between. As DNA, the CDR3 is TGTGCCAGCAGCAGGACAGCCTCCTACGAGCAGTACTTC. It codes for CASSRTASYEQYF.

J is TRBJ2-3 and V is TRBV5-1; D may be TRBD1 (6 bases). CDR1 and CDR2 from the germline V gene are SGHRS and YFSETQ. The CDR3 runs 16 residues. V was trimmed by 0 bases and J by 2 bases, leaving 13 bases between them. CDR3 DNA sequence: TGCGCCAGCAGCTTGGACCCACAGGGCATCACAGATACGCAGTATTTT. Amino acid sequence: CASSLDPQGITDTQYF.

This chain connects TRBV6-1 to TRBJ2-3, with 9 bases aligning to TRBD2. Germline-derived CDR1 and CDR2 are MNHNS and SASEGT. With 8 bases clipped from V and 2 bases from J, the junction kept 8 bases outside the gene matches. The CDR3 totals 15 residues. Here the CDR3 reads CASASGDGHTDTQYF. The CDR3 coding sequence is TGTGCCAGCGCTAGCGGGGATGGCCACACAGATACGCAGTATTTT.

This chain joins TRBV18 and TRBJ1-1, with a weak D call TRBD1 (6 bases). Germline V gives CDR1 KGHSH, CDR2 LQKENI. The CDR3 has 13 residues. The ends were cut back, 2 bases at V and 3 bases at J, with 7 bases in the middle. The CDR3 sequence: CASSPWTDTEAFF. The CDR3 bases are TGTGCCAGCTCACCATGGACAGACACTGAAGCTTTCTTT.

This clone was seen a single time. CDR3 sequence: CASSLRFSSGNTIYF. As DNA, the CDR3 is TGTGCCAGCAGTTTACGGTTTAGCTCTGGAAACACCATATATTTT. This sequence joins TRBV27 and TRBJ1-3; D remains ambiguous. V was trimmed by 2 bases and J by 0 bases, leaving 8 bases between them. The germline V gene encodes CDR1 MNHEY and CDR2 SMNVEV (reference sequence). The CDR3 consists of 15 residues.

This clone has more than one count but fewer than ten. This sequence joins TRBV19 and TRBJ1-5; a weak D match, TRBD1 (5 bases). The V gene's germline CDR1 is LNHDA and CDR2 SQIVND (reference sequence). The CDR3 sequence is 15 residues long. Trimming removed 3 bases from V and 5 bases from J, with 14 bases in between. The chain's CDR3 is CASSISAGRYQPQHF. The DNA of the CDR3 is TGTGCCAGTAGTATTTCGGCAGGGCGTTATCAGCCCCAGCATTTT.

The chain uses TRBV29-1 and TRBJ2-3; 10 bases are shared with TRBD2. This CDR3 has 14 residues. J lost 5 bases, V lost 4 bases, and 6 bases had no gene match. Germline loops: CDR1 SQVTM, CDR2 ANQGSEA. The CDR3 loop is CSVAGLAGEDTQYF. For the CDR3, the DNA is TGCAGCGTTGCGGGTCTAGCGGGGGAAGATACGCAGTATTTT.

The chain employs TRBV7-2 and TRBJ2-7; 7 bases map to TRBD2. Germline-derived CDR1 and CDR2 are SGHTA and FQGNSA. This CDR3 spans 14 amino acids. The V and J ends lost 2 bases and 4 bases, in that order; junction bases with no gene match: 5. CDR3 protein: CASSLYGGRYEQYF. DNA of the CDR3: TGTGCCAGCAGCTTATACGGGGGGAGGTACGAGCAGTACTTC.